This TCR beta chain was obtained from a study of tumor-infiltrating lymphocytes in primary liver carcinoma. In the study overall: Every sample contained roughly 3.65 to 8 million productive TCRbeta reads, and these numbers were similar from one tissue type to another.

The CDR3 runs 16 residues. The V gene's germline CDR1 is MNHEY and CDR2 SVGEGT. Findings of the study overall: Whereas tumor region pairs overlapped more, tumor-adjacent and tumor-blood pairs overlapped less. Since sampling was bulk and unsorted, CD4+ and CD8+ repertoires were not compared.

Turning to this clonotype: Its specificity is unknown. At one boundary the junction diverges from the germline segment, which might be a read error.

The blood RNA (from unsorted whole blood) was obtained, and germline DNA was also extracted. Blood samples of about 4 milliliters were drawn preoperatively. A constant-region primer primed TCR beta cDNA synthesis from about 530 ng of total RNA. Construction of TCR beta libraries relied on three successive nested multiplex PCR rounds employing slightly modified ARM-PCR. Each of the first two PCR rounds ran around 10 cycles with TRBV1-TRBV30 forward and C-beta reverse primers. Using its own MiXCR run on the multiplex PCR reads, TCRdb lists one record per CDR3 protein. The sample lists 310,000 or so distinct CDR3 sequences; roughly two thirds were seen once.

The chain combines TRBV6-2 or TRBV6-3 with TRBJ2-6; 9 bases match TRBD1. The receptor was isolated from a man aged 35-49 years with primary liver carcinoma and hepatitis B virus infection. Sequenced input: peripheral blood. CDR3 in DNA: TGTGCCAGCAGTCGGGACAGGGTGCCTGGGGCCGACGTCCTGACTTTC. Encoded protein: CASSRDRVPGADVLTF.